One and the same sample provided the 7 T cell receptor beta chains below, sequenced in a study of patients and donors after allogeneic stem cell transplantation. A single record per CDR3 protein comes from TCRdb applying MiXCR to the RT-PCR reads. Among roughly 960,000 distinct CDR3 sequences listed, about a sixth were seen once. The sample taken for sequencing was blood, either unsorted or a sorted T cell fraction (not recorded which). The receptor set was obtained from a human donor who was either an allogeneic HSCT recipient or a stem cell or donor lymphocyte infusion donor (not recorded which). It is not recorded whose cells these are; they may come from a transplant donor.

This clonotype showed up just a few times. V is TRBV7-2 and J is TRBJ2-7; 11 bases are shared with TRBD1. The V gene end was trimmed by 3 bases and the J gene end by 7 bases; junction bases not matched to a gene: 5. Germline lookup yields CDR1 SGHTA and CDR2 FQGNSA. This CDR3 region has 14 residues. The CDR3 here is CASSFGQGAGEQYF. CDR3 bases: TGTGCCAGCAGCTTCGGACAGGGGGCGGGTGAGCAGTACTTC.

J is TRBJ1-1 and V is TRBV28; D is uncertain. The CDR3 is made up of 14 amino acids. Trimming shortened V by 3 bases and J by 4 bases, and 12 bases separated the two germline ends. Germline V lookup: CDR1 MDHEN, CDR2 SYDVKM. Here the CDR3 DNA reads TGTGCCAGCAGTTTTGGGGAGAGTCCCACTGAAGCTTTCTTT. It yields the protein CASSFGESPTEAFF.

This clonotype was observed a few times. The J gene is TRBJ2-3, the V gene TRBV6-1; D not resolved. The CDR3 length is 14 residues. With 6 bases removed from V and 2 bases from J, the gap between germline ends came to 12 bases. From germline, CDR1 is MNHNS and CDR2 SASEGT. The CDR3 nucleotides read TGTGCCAGCAGGGGGTCGGTCTCCACAGATACGCAGTATTTT. Translating gives CASRGSVSTDTQYF.

CDR3 coding DNA: TGTGCCACCAGTGCCCTCGGGTGGGGAGATACGCAGTATTTT. As protein: CATSALGWGDTQYF. The chain couples TRBV24-1 to TRBJ2-3; D not certain. The CDR3 extends over 14 amino acids. In germline, CDR1 is KGHDR, CDR2 SFDVKD. V dropped 5 bases and J dropped 5 bases, with 13 bases sitting between them.

V is TRBV7-3 and J is TRBJ2-5; no firm D call. There are 15 residues in the CDR3. Germline V gene lookup returns CDR1 SGHTA and CDR2 FQGTGA. V was clipped by 4 bases and J by 1 base, with 13 bases between them. CDR3 region: CASSSTNSPQETQYF. CDR3 in DNA: TGTGCCAGCAGCTCTACCAATTCTCCCCAAGAGACCCAGTACTTC. The variable domain in full, with the rest retrieved from reference TRBV7-3 and TRBJ2-5, is GAGVSQTPSNKVTEKGKYVELRCDPISGHTALYWYRQSLGQGPEFLIYFQGTGAADDSGLPNDRFFAVRPEGSVSTLKIQRTERGDSAVYLCASSSTNSPQETQYFGPGTRLLVL.

This clonotype came up a few times. This chain connects TRBV29-1 to TRBJ2-7, with D tentatively TRBD1 or TRBD2 (5 bases each). Deletions cut 3 bases from V and 4 bases from J, with 13 bases between. The CDR3 spans 13 residues. The germline V gene has CDR1 SQVTM and CDR2 ANQGSEA. CDR3 loop: CSVEGDRKYEQYF. CDR3 nucleotide sequence: TGCAGCGTTGAGGGGGACCGAAAATACGAGCAGTACTTC.

The table lists this clonotype with a few counts. V gene TRBV29-1 combines with J gene TRBJ1-1; D gene unclear. CDR3 length: 12 amino acids. The germline V gene has CDR1 SQVTM and CDR2 ANQGSEA. Trimming shortened V by 3 bases and J by 1 base, and 6 bases separated the two germline ends. This chain's CDR3 is CSVENPNTEAFF. In DNA form, the CDR3 reads TGCAGCGTTGAGAACCCGAACACTGAAGCTTTCTTT.